The 10 T cell receptor beta chains below come from one sample, sequenced in a study of blood T cell repertoires in COVID-19. Only in-frame clones appear in the TCRdb table, and some are missing; sequencing was by immunoSEQ multiplex PCR. The repertoire holds about 180,000 clones, with around 88% as singletons. Sequencing used peripheral blood. The receptors stem from a woman in her thirties with acute or convalescent COVID-19.

This chain uses TRBV27 with TRBJ1-2, with TRBD1 matching 7 bases. The CDR3 loop spans 15 amino acids. Germline values: CDR1 MNHEY, CDR2 SMNVEV (reference sequence). The J segment lost 2 bases and the V segment lost 7 bases, leaving 10 bases of the junction unmatched. Here the CDR3 DNA reads TGTGCCAGCAAGGGTTCAGGGGGGCACAACTATGGCTACACCTTC. This sequence encodes CASKGSGGHNYGYTF.

This clone has a handful of counts. The V gene is TRBV3-1 (or the pseudogene TRBV3-2), the J gene TRBJ2-6; D gene ambiguous. Germline V gene lookup returns CDR1 LGHDT and CDR2 YNNKEL (reference sequence). The CDR3 has 15 amino acids. V gave up 1 base and J gave up 0 bases, with 4 bases separating them. CDR3 bases: TGTGCCAGCAGCCAAGCGGGCTCTGGGGCCAACGTCCTGACTTTC. Protein: CASSQAGSGANVLTF.

This sequence joins TRBV29-1 and TRBJ2-1; possibly TRBD2 for D (5 bases). Germline values: CDR1 SQVTM, CDR2 ANQGSEA. The CDR3 totals 12 residues. The germline V and J ends were trimmed by 3 bases and 8 bases, with 11 bases remaining between them. The CDR3 loop is CSVETGWYEQFF. CDR3 nucleotides: TGCAGCGTTGAGACGGGATGGTATGAGCAGTTCTTC.

The chain recombines TRBV28 with TRBJ2-4; D gene unclear. The length of the CDR3 is 15 residues. Germline V lookup: CDR1 MDHEN, CDR2 SYDVKM. V was trimmed by 3 bases and J by 4 bases, leaving 13 bases between them. CDR3 coding DNA: TGTGCCAGCAGTTTTTTGACACAGATAAAAAACATTCAGTACTTC. Translating it yields CASSFLTQIKNIQYF.

V usage is TRBV7-8 and J usage is TRBJ2-7; TRBD2 agrees at 13 bases. CDR1 SGHVS and CDR2 FQNEAQ come from the germline V gene. CDR3 size: 16 residues. J was trimmed by 2 bases and V by 3 bases; bases with no gene match: 4. CDR3: CASSFLGLAGTYEQYF. The CDR3 coding sequence is TGTGCCAGCAGCTTCTTGGGACTAGCGGGAACCTACGAGCAGTACTTC.

The V call is TRBV4-1, the J call TRBJ1-5; D is uncertain. V lost 0 bases, J lost 2 bases, and 8 bases lay in between. Germline V gene sequence: CDR1 MGHRA, CDR2 YSYEKL. This CDR3 comprises 15 residues. The chain's CDR3 is CASSQEGRGNQPQHF. The CDR3 DNA is TGCGCCAGCAGCCAAGAGGGGAGGGGCAATCAGCCCCAGCATTTT.

This rearrangement joins TRBV5-8 to TRBJ2-7; D gene unclear. The CDR3 consists of 14 residues. Germline loops: CDR1 SGHTS, CDR2 YDEGEE. Trimming removed 0 bases at V and 2 bases at J, with 9 bases between. CDR3 nucleotide sequence: TGTGCCAGCAGCTTGGTGGCCGCAACCTACGAGCAGTACTTC. Protein sequence: CASSLVAATYEQYF.

The rearrangement links TRBV6-5 to TRBJ2-7, with TRBD2 matching 12 bases. The germline V gene has CDR1 MNHEY and CDR2 SVGAGI. Trimming took 8 bases from V and 5 from J; bases not matched to a gene: 4. The CDR3 loop spans 13 amino acids. The CDR3 bases are TGTGCCAGCCGACTAGCGGGAGTGAACGAGCAGTACTTC. This codes for CASRLAGVNEQYF.

Turning to this clone: This sample includes further DNA sequences coding for the same CDR3. V and J are TRBV18 and TRBJ2-1; tentative D call: TRBD2 (6 bases). The length of the CDR3 is 12 residues. Germline V gene data show CDR1 as KGHSH and CDR2 as LQKENI. The V and J ends lost 3 bases and 10 bases respectively, with 10 bases between them. CDR3 sequence: CASSPLAGEQFF. CDR3 nucleotides: TGTGCCAGCTCACCGCTGGCGGGGGAGCAGTTCTTC.

The chain carries TRBV14 and TRBJ1-2, with 7 bases fitting TRBD1. The CDR3 is 13 amino acids. Trimming at V came to 4 bases and at J to 3 bases, leaving 2 bases not matched to a gene. In germline, CDR1 is SGHDN, CDR2 FVKESK. CDR3 DNA sequence: TGTGCCAGCAGCCGGGGACAGTACTATGGCTACACCTTC. It specifies CASSRGQYYGYTF.